The T cell receptor beta chain under discussion was sequenced for a study of cytomegalovirus exposure and HLA in healthy donors. By sample fraction, this clone is medium-sized. Its antigen is as yet unknown. The assay was immunoSEQ multiplex PCR, and TCRdb's table has in-frame clones only and misses some. The sample lists about 110,000 clones; around 87% were seen once. The CDR3 totals 12 residues. V was pared by 2 bases and J by 12 bases, with 11 bases between. Per germline, CDR1 MNHNS and CDR2 SASEGT. Study findings and constraints: A list of more than 150 TCR beta chains associated with cytomegalovirus was given.

The genes are TRBV6-1 and TRBJ2-1; TRBD1 might be the D (5 bases). The material sequenced was PBMCs. The origin of this receptor is a woman aged 18-29 years in good health and CMV-seropositive. This CDR3 reads CASSELTQGQFF. DNA of the CDR3: TGTGCCAGCAGTGAATTGACCCAGGGGCAGTTCTTC.